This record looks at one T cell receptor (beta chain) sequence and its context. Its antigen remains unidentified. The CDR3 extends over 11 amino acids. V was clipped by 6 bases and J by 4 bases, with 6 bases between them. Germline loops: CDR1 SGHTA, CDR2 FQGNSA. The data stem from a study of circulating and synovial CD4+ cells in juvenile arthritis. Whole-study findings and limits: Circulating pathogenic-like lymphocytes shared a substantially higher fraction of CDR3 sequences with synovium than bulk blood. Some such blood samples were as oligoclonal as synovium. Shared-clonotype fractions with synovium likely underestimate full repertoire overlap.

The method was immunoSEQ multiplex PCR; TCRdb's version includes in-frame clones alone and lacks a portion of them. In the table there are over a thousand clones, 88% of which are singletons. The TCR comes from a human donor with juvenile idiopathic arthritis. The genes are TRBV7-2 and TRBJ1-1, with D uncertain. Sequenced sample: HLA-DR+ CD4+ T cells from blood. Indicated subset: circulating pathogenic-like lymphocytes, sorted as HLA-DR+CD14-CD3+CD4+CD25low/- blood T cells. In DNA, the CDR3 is TGTGCCAGCAGGAGGGCCACTGAAGCTTTCTTT. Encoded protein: CASRRATEAFF. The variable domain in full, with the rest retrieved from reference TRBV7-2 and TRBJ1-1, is GAGVSQSPSNKVTEKGKDVELRCDPISGHTALYWYRQSLGQGLEFLIYFQGNSAPDKSGLPSDRFSAERTGGSVSTLTIQRTQQEDSAVYLCASRRATEAFFGQGTRLTVV.